This T cell receptor beta chain stems from a study of radiotherapy plus CTLA-4 blockade in lung cancer. Across the whole study: Patients showed objective responses in 15% to 20% of cases, and disease control was achieved by around 30%.

Whole-study results and caveats: Early blood T cell clone changes and increased post-radiation serum interferon-beta were reportedly the strongest response predictors. Subsequent to radiotherapy plus ipilimumab, tumor-derived TCR clones underwent expansion in blood.

Worth noting for this clone: Its cognate antigen is unknown.

Focal radiation plus CTLA-4 blockade with ipilimumab was administered to patients who had chemo-refractory metastatic non-small-cell lung cancer. The length of the CDR3 is 11 residues. V was trimmed by 8 bases and J by 5 bases, leaving 9 bases between them. The germline V gene has CDR1 MGHDK and CDR2 SYGVNS. TCRdb keeps only in-frame clones here, not all; method: immunoSEQ multiplex PCR. The sample has over 60,000 clones, around nine tenths seen once. This clonotype was sampled from a human donor with non-small cell lung cancer that progressed on radiotherapy plus ipilimumab. This chain links TRBV25-1 with TRBJ2-5; a weak D match, TRBD2 (6 bases). The specimen was peripheral blood, collected from a patient treated with radiotherapy plus ipilimumab. The CDR3 sequence: CASRLVETQYF. In DNA form, the CDR3 reads TGTGCCAGCCGACTAGTGGAGACCCAGTACTTC.